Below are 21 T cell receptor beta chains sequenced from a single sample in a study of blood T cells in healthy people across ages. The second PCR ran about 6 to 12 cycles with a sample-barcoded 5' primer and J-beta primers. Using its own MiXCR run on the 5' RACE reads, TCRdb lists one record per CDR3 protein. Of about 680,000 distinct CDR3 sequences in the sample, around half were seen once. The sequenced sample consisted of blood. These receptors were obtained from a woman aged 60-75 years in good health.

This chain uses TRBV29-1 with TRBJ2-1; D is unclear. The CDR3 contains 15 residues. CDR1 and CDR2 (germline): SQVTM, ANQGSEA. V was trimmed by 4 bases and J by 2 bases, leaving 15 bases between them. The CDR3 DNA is TGCAGCGTTGTCAACCGGGCCAAACCCTACAATGAGCAGTTCTTC. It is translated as CSVVNRAKPYNEQFF.

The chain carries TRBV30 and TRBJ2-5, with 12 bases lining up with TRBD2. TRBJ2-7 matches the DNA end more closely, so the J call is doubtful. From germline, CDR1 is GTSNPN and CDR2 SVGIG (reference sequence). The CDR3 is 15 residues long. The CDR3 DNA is TGTGCCTGGGGTCTAGCGGGAGGGCCGAGCTACGAGCAGTACTTC. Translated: CAWGLAGGPSYEQYF.

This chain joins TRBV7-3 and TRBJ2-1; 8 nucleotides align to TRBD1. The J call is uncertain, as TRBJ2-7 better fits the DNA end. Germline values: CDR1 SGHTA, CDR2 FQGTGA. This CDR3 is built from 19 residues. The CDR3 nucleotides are TGTGCCAGCAGATCGACAGGGGACCTCGTATTTAGCTCCTACAATGAGCAGTACTTC. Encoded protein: CASRSTGDLVFSSYNEQYF.

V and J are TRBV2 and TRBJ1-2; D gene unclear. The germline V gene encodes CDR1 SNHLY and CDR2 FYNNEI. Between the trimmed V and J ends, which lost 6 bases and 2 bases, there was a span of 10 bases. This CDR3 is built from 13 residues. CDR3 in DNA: TGTGCCAGCAGCGTTGTAGAAAACTATGGCTACACCTTC. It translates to CASSVVENYGYTF.

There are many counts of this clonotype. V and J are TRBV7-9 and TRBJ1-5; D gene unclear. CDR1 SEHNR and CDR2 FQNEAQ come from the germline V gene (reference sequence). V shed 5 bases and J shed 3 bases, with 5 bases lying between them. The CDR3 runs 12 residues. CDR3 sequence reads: CASSTNNQPQHF. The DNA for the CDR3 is TGTGCCAGCAGCACAAACAATCAGCCCCAGCATTTT.

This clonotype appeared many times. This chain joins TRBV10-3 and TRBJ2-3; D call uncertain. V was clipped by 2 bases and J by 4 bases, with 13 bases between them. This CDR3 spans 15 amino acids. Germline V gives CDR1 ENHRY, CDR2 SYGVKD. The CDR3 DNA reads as TGTGCCATCAGTGAGATCCAAGGACGGCCAGATACGCAGTATTTT. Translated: CAISEIQGRPDTQYF.

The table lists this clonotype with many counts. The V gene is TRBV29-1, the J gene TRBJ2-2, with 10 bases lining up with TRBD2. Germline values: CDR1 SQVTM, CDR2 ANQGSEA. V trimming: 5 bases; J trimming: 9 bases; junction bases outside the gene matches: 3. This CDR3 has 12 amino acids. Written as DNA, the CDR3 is TGCAGCGTTTCTAGCGGGAGCTGGGAGCTGTTTTTT. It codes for CSVSSGSWELFF.

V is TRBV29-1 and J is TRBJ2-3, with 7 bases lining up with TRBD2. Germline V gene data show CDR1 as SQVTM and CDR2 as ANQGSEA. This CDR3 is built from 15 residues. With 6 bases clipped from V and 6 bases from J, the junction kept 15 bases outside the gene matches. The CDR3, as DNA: TGCAGCGTAGCCAGCGGGACGGTAAGGAGGGATACGCAGTATTTT. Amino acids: CSVASGTVRRDTQYF.

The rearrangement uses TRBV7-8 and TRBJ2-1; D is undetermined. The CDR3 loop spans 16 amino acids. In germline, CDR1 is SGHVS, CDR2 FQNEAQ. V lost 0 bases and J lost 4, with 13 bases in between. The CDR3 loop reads CASSLAERSPYNEQFF. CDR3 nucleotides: TGTGCCAGCAGCTTAGCTGAGAGGTCCCCTTACAATGAGCAGTTCTTC.

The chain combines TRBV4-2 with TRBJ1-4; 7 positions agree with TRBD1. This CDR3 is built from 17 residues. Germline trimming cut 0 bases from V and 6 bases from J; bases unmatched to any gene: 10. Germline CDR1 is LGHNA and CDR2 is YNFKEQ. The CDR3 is CASSQENDRAGDEKLFF. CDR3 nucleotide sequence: TGTGCCAGCAGCCAAGAGAATGACAGGGCGGGAGATGAAAAACTGTTTTTT.

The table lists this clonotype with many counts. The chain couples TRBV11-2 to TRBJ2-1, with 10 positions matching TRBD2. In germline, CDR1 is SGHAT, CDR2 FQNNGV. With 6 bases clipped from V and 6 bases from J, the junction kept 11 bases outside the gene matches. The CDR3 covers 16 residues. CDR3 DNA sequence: TGTGCCAGCAGTTCCGATGGACTAGCGGCTGTCAATGAGCAGTTCTTC. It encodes CASSSDGLAAVNEQFF.

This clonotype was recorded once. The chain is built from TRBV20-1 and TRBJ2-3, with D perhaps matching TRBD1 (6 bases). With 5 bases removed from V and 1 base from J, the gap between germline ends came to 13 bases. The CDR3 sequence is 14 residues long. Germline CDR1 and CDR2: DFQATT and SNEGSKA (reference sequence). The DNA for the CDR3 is TGCAGTGCTCGACGGAGACAGGGCACAGATACGCAGTATTTT. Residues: CSARRRQGTDTQYF.

The CDR3 coding sequence is TGTGCCAGCAGCCGAGAGGTACAGGGGACCCAGTACTTC. Translating gives CASSREVQGTQYF. The chain recombines TRBV27 with TRBJ2-5, with D perhaps TRBD1 (6 bases). Germline V gene data show CDR1 as MNHEY and CDR2 as SMNVEV (reference sequence). This CDR3 region has 13 residues. The V end was cut by 6 bases, the J end by 7 bases, with 15 bases between.

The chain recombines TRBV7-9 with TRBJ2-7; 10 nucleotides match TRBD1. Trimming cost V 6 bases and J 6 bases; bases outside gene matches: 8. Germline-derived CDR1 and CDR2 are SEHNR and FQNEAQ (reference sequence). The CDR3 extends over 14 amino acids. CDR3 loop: CASRSGTGEREQYF. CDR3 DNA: TGTGCCAGCAGGTCCGGGACAGGGGAGCGCGAGCAGTACTTC. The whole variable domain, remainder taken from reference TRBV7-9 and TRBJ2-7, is DTGVSQNPRHKITKRGQNVTFRCDPISEHNRLYWYRQTLGQGPEFLTYFQNEAQLEKSRLLSDRFSAERPKGSFSTLEIQRTEQGDSAMYLCASRSGTGEREQYFGPGTRLTVT.

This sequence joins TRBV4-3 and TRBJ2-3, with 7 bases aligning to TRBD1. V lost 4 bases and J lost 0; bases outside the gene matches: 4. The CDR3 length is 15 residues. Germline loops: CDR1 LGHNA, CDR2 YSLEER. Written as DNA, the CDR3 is TGCGCCAGCAGCCCGGGACAGTCTAGCACAGATACGCAGTATTTT. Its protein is CASSPGQSSTDTQYF.

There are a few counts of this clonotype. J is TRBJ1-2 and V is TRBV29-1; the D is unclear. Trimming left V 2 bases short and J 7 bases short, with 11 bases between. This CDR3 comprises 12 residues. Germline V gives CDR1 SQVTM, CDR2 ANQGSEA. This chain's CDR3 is CSVERAIGGYTF. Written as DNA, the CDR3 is TGCAGCGTTGAAAGGGCCATCGGTGGCTACACCTTC.

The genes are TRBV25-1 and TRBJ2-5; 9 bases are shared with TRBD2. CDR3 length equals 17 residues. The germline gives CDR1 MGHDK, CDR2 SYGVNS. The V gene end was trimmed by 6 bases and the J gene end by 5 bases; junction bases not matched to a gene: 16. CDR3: CASSPKKGGRALETQYF. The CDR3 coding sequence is TGTGCCAGCAGCCCGAAGAAGGGCGGGAGGGCCCTGGAGACCCAGTACTTC.

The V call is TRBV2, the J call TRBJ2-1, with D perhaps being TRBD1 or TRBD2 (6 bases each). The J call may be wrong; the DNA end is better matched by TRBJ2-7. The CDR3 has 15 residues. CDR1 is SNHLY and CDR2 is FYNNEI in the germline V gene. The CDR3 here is CASSKDTRGHNEQYF. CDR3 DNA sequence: TGTGCCAGCAGCAAGGATACTCGGGGGCACAATGAGCAGTACTTC.

The CDR3 loop is CASSLEGTGGFNEQFF. The CDR3 nucleotides read TGTGCCAGCAGCTTAGAGGGGACAGGGGGCTTCAATGAGCAGTTCTTC. The chain couples TRBV7-2 to TRBJ2-1; 12 nucleotides align to TRBD1. This CDR3 is 16 amino acids long. V lost 1 base and J lost 6; bases outside the gene matches: 4. The germline CDR1 and CDR2 sequences are SGHTA and FQGNSA.

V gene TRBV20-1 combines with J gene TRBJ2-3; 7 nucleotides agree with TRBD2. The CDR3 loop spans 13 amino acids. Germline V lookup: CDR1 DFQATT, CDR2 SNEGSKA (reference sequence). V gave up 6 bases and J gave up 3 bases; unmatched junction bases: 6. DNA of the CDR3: TGCAGTGCAAAGCGGGGACCTACAGATACGCAGTATTTT. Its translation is CSAKRGPTDTQYF.

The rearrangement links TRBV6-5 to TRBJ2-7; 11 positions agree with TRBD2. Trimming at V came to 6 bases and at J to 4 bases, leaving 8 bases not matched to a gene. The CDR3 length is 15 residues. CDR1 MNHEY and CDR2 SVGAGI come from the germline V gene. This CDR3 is CASRKLAGEAYEQYF. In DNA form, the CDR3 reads TGTGCCAGCAGGAAACTAGCGGGAGAGGCGTACGAGCAGTACTTC.